The TCR beta chain under discussion was sequenced for a study of blood T cell repertoires in COVID-19. Whole-study context: The samples span acute and convalescent COVID-19 from the United States, Italy and Spain. The analysed material was cDNA or gDNA that came from T cells, B-cell-depleted T cells, or PBMCs.

Germline V lookup: CDR1 SGHTA, CDR2 FQGNSA. The V end lost 2 bases, the J end lost 3 bases, and 15 bases lay between the germline ends. There are 16 residues in the CDR3. Study processing details: Scientists estimated how many nucleated cells there were by amplifying reference gene primers. TCRdb's copy holds only in-frame clones and misses some; the assay was immunoSEQ multiplex PCR. V, J and clone size derive from that table, while D and trimming were established from the DNA sequence. This sample has around 120,000 clones, with 90% found just once. The chain employs TRBV7-2 and TRBJ2-3; possible D gene TRBD1, 5 bases. The receptor comes from a human donor with active COVID-19. The donor label of this sample is uncertain. The sequenced sample consisted of peripheral blood. CDR3 nucleotide sequence: TGTGCCAGCAGCTTAACCCCCCCAGGGCTGACAGATACGCAGTATTTT. Translated, it gives CASSLTPPGLTDTQYF.